This section outlines one T cell receptor (beta chain) sequence together with its context. Its antigen is currently unknown. Data came from immunoSEQ multiplex PCR; TCRdb stores just in-frame clones and leaves some out. The table lists more than 95,000 clones, roughly 86% of them singletons, with approximately 3% in the top ten. These data are taken from a study of T cell responses to AZD1222 COVID-19 vaccine. Study observations and caveats: Clonal diversity was possibly underestimated; the donors were predominantly white British and more often female.

CDR1 MGHRA and CDR2 YSYEKL come from the germline V gene. The CDR3 loop spans 14 amino acids. V was clipped by 5 bases and J by 2 bases; unmatched bases: 3. Sample: peripheral blood, taken 28 days after the second dose of the MenACWY control vaccine. The rearrangement links TRBV4-1 to TRBJ2-7; 10 bases fit TRBD1. The source of this sequence is an adult who received the MenACWY meningococcal vaccine as a control. The CDR3: CASSDGQGAYEQYF. CDR3 bases: TGCGCCAGCAGCGATGGACAGGGGGCCTACGAGCAGTACTTC.